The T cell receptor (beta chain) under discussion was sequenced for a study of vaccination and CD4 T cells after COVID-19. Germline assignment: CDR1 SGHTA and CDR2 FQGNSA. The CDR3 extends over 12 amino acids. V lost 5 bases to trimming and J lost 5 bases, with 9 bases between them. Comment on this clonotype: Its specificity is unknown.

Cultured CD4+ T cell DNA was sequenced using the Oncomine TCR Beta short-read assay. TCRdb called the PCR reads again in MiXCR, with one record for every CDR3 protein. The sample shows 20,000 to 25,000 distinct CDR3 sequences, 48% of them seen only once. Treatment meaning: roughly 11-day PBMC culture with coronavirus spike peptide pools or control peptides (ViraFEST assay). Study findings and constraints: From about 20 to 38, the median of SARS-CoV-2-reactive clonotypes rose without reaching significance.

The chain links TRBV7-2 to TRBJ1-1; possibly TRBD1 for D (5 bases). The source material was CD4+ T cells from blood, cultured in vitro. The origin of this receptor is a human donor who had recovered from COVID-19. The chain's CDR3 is CASSPGLTEAFF. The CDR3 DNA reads TGTGCCAGCAGCCCGGGACTGACTGAAGCTTTCTTT. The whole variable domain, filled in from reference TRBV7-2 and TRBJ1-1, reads GAGVSQSPSNKVTEKGKDVELRCDPISGHTALYWYRQSLGQGLEFLIYFQGNSAPDKSGLPSDRFSAERTGGSVSTLTIQRTQQEDSAVYLCASSPGLTEAFFGQGTRLTVV.